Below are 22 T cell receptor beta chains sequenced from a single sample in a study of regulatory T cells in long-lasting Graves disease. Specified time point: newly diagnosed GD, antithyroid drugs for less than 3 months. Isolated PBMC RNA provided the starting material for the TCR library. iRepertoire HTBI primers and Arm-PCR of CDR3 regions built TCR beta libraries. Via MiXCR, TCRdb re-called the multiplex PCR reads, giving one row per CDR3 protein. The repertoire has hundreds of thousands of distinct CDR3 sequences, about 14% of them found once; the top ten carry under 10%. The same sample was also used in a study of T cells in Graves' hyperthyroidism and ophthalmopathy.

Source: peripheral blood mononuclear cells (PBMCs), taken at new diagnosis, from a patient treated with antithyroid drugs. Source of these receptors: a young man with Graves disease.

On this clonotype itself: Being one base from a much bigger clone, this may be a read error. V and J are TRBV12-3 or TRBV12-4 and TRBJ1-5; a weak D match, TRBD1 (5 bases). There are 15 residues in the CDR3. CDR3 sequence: CVSRPGLEGNQPQHF. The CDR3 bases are TGTGTCAGCCGGCCAGGGTTAGAGGGCAATCAGCCCCAGCATTTT.

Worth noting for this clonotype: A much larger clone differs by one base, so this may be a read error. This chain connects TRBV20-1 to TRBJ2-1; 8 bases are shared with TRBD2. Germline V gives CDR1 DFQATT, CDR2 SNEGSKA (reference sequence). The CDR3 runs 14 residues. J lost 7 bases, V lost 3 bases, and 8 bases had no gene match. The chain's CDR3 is CSASWASGLNEQFF. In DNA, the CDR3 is TGCAGTGCTAGCTGGGCTAGCGGGCTTAATGAGCAGTTCTTC.

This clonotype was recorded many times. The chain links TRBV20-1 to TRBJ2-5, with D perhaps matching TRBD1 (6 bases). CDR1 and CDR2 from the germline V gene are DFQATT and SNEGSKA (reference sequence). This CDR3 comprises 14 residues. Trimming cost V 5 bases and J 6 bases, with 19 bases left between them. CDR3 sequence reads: CSAGTDSRTQTQYF. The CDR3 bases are TGCAGTGCTGGGACGGACAGCCGAACCCAGACCCAGTACTTC.

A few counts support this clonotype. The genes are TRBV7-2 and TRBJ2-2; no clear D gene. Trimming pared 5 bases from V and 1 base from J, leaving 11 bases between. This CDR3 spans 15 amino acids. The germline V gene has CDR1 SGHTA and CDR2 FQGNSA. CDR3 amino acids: CASSHKWVNTGELFF. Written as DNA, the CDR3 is TGTGCCAGCAGCCATAAATGGGTGAACACCGGGGAGCTGTTTTTT.

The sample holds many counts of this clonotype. CDR3 loop: CSVPGPHYEQYF. In DNA, the CDR3 is TGCAGCGTTCCGGGTCCACACTACGAGCAGTACTTC. The V call is TRBV29-1, the J call TRBJ2-7; D gene unclear. V lost 5 bases to trimming and J lost 3 bases, with 11 bases between them. CDR3 length: 12 amino acids. Germline V gene data show CDR1 as SQVTM and CDR2 as ANQGSEA.

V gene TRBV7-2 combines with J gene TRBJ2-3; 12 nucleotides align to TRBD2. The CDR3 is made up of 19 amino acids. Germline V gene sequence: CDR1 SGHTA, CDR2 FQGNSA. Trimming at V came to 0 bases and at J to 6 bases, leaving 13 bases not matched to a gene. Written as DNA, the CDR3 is TGTGCCAGCAGCTTAGCGTCTAGCGGGAGGGCCACGGTATTTGATACGCAGTATTTT. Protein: CASSLASSGRATVFDTQYF.

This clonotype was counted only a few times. The CDR3 region has the DNA TGTGCCAGCAGTCGGGACAGGGGGAGCGAGCAGTACTTC. It yields the protein CASSRDRGSEQYF. The V and J genes are TRBV6-2 or TRBV6-3 and TRBJ2-7, with TRBD1 matching 11 bases. Germline CDR1 reads MNHEY; CDR2 reads SVGEGT. The CDR3 is 13 amino acids. Unmatched junction bases numbered 3, after V lost 5 bases and J lost 6 bases.

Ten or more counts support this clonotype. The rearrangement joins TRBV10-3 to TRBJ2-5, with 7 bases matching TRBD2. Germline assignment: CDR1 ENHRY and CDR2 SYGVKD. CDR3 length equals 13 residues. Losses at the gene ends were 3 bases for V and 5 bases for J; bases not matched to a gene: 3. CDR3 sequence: CAISDGEGETQYF. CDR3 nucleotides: TGTGCCATCAGTGACGGGGAGGGGGAGACCCAGTACTTC.

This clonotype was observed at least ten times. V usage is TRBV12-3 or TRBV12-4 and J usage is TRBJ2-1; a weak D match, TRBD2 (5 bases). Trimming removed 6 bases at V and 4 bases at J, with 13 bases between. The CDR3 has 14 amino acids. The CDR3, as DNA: TGTGCCAGCAGCCGCGCCCGGGGATACAATGAGCAGTTCTTC. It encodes CASSRARGYNEQFF.

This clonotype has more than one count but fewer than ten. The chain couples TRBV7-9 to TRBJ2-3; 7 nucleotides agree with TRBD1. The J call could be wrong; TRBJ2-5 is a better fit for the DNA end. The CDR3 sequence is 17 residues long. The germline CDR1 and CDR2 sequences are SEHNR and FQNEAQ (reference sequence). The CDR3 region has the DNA TGTGCCAGCAGCTTAGGACAGGGAAAAGATCCAAAGGAGACCCAGTACTTC. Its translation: CASSLGQGKDPKETQYF.

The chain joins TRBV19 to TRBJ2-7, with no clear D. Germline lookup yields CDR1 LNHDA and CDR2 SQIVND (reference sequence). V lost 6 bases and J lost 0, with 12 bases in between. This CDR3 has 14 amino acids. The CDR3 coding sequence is TGTGCCAGTAGAGTTGTCGACCTCTCCTACGAGCAGTACTTC. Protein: CASRVVDLSYEQYF.

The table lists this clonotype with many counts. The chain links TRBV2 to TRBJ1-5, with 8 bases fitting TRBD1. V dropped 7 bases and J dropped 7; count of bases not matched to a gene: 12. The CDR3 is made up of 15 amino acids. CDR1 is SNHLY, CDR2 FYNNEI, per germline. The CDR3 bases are TGTGCCAGCACTTTAGAAGTGGACAGGGTGCAGCCCCAGCATTTT. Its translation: CASTLEVDRVQPQHF.

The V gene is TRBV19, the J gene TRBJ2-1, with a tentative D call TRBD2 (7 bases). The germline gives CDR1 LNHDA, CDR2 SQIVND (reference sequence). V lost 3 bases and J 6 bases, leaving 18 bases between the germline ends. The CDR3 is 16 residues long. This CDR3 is CASSIQGREFSNEQFF. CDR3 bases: TGTGCCAGTAGTATCCAGGGGCGGGAGTTCTCCAATGAGCAGTTCTTC.

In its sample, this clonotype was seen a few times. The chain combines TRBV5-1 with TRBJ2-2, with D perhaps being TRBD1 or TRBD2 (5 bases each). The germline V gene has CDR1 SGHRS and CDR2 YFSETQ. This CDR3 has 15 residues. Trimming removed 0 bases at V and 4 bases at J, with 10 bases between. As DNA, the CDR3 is TGCGCCAGCAGCTTGGAGGGACCCAGCACCGGGGAGCTGTTTTTT. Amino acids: CASSLEGPSTGELFF.

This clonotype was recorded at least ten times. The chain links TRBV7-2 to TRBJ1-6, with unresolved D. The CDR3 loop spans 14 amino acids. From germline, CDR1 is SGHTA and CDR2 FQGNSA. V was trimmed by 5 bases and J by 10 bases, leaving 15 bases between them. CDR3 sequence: CASSLRTGRSPLHF. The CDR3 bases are TGTGCCAGCAGCCTTAGGACGGGAAGGTCACCCCTCCACTTT.

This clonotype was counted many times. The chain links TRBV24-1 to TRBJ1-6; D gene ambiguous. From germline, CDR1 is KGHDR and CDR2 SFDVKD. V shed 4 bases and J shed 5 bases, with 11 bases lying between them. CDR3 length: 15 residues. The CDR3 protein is CATSDAGPNNSPLHF. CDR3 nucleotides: TGTGCCACCAGTGACGCCGGGCCTAATAATTCACCCCTCCACTTT.

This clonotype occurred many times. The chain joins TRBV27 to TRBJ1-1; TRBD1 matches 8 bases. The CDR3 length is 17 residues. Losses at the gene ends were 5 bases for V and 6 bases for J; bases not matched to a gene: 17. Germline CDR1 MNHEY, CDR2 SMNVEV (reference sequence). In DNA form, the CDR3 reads TGTGCCAGCAGTCCCCTGATGTCGGACAGGGAGTTTGCTGAAGCTTTCTTT. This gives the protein CASSPLMSDREFAEAFF.

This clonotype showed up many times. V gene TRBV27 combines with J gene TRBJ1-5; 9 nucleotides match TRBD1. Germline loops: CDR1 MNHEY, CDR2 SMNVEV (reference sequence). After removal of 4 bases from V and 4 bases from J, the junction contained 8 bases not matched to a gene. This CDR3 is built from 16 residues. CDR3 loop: CASSSHGTGRNQPQHF. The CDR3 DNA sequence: TGTGCCAGCAGTTCCCACGGGACAGGGCGGAATCAGCCCCAGCATTTT.

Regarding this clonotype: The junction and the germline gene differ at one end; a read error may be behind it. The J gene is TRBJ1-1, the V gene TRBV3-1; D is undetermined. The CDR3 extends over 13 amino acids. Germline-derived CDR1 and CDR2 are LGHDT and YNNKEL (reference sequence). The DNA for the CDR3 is TGTGCCAGCAGCAGGACCTTGAACACTAAAGCTTTCTTT. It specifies CASSRTLNTKAFF.

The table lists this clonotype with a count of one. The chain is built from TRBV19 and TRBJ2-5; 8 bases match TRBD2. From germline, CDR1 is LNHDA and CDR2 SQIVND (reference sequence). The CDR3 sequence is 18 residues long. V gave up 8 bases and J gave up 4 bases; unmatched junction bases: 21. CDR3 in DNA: TGTGCCAGTGGGACAAAGCGGGAGAGCCCTCGTGTGCTAGAGACCCAGTACTTC. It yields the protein CASGTKRESPRVLETQYF.

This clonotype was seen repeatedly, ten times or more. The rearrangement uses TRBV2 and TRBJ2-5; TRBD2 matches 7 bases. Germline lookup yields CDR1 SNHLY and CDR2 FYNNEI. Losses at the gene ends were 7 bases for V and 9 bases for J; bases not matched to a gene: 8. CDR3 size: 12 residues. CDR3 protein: CASNPGGGAQYF. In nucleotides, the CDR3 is TGTGCCAGCAATCCGGGAGGAGGGGCCCAGTACTTC. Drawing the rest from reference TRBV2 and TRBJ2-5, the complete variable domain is EPEVTQTPSHQVTQMGQEVILRCVPISNHLYFYWYRQILGQKVEFLVSFYNNEISEKSEIFDDQFSVERPDGSNFTLKIRSTKLEDSAMYFCASNPGGGAQYFGPGTRLLVL.

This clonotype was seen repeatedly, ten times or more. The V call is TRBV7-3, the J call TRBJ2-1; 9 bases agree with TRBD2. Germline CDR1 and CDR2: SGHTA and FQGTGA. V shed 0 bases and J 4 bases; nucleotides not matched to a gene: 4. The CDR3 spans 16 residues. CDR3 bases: TGTGCCAGCAGCTTAACTAGCGGGAGTAATTACAATGAGCAGTTCTTC. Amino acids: CASSLTSGSNYNEQFF.